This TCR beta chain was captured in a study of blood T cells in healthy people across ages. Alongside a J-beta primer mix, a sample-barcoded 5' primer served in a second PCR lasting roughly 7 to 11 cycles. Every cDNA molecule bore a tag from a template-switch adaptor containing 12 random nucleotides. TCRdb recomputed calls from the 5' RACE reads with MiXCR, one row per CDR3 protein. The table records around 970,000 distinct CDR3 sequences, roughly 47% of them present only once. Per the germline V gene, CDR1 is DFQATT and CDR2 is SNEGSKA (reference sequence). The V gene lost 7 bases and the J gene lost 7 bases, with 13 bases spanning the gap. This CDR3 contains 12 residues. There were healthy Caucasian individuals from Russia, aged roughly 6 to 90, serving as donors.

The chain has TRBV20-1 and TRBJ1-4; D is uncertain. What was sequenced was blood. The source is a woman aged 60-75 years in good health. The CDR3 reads CSVRPPSEKLFF. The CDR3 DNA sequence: TGCAGTGTGCGGCCACCAAGTGAAAAACTGTTTTTT.